These T cell receptor beta chains were read from a single sample in a study of tumor-infiltrating lymphocytes in primary liver carcinoma. TCRdb reprocessed the multiplex PCR reads via MiXCR and lists one record per CDR3 protein. The table shows around 330,000 distinct CDR3 sequences, with around three fifths occurring only once. The specimen was peripheral blood. All receptors derive from a woman under 40 with primary liver carcinoma and hepatitis B virus infection. CDR3s include the opening cysteine and the closing phenylalanine or tryptophan. A D gene is named only where the DNA matches it firmly. Clone size is shown for a subset of rows, as once, few, many or a class of expanded clone.

size: few; J: TRBJ2-7; D: -; V: TRBV7-9; CDR3: CTSSLGTYEQYF; DNA: TGTACCAGCAGCTTGGGGACCTACGAGCAGTACTTC
size: -; J: TRBJ2-1; D: -; V: TRBV19; CDR3: CAGSIIKNEQFF; DNA: TGTGCCGGTAGTATCATAAAAAATGAGCAGTTCTTC
size: -; J: TRBJ2-7; D: -; V: TRBV12-3/TRBV12-4; CDR3: CASGFGAFEQYF; DNA: TGTGCCAGCGGTTTCGGCGCCTTCGAGCAGTACTTC
size: -; J: TRBJ1-5; D: TRBD1; V: TRBV5-1; CDR3: CASSVGQGGNQPQHF; DNA: TGCGCCAGCAGCGTCGGACAGGGCGGCAATCAGCCCCAGCATTTT
size: -; J: TRBJ2-1; D: -; V: TRBV6-2/TRBV6-3; CDR3: CASCPRGEQFF; DNA: TGTGCCAGCTGCCCCCGGGGGGAGCAGTTCTTC
size: -; J: TRBJ2-3; D: TRBD2; V: TRBV12-3/TRBV12-4; CDR3: CASSLGRTSGSLDTQYF; DNA: TGTGCCAGCAGTTTAGGGAGGACTAGCGGGAGTTTAGATACGCAGTATTTT
size: -; J: TRBJ2-3; D: -; V: TRBV11-2; CDR3: CASNPGGSRNTDTQYF; DNA: TGTGCCAGCAACCCCGGGGGTAGCAGAAACACAGATACGCAGTACTTT
size: few; J: TRBJ1-2; D: -; V: TRBV10-3; CDR3: CAISAEGHGYTF; DNA: TGTGCCATCAGTGCAGAGGGGCATGGCTACACCTTC
size: few; J: TRBJ2-2; D: TRBD2; V: TRBV10-1; CDR3: CASSESGTSGRKNTGELFF; DNA: TGCGCCAGCAGTGAGTCCGGGACTAGCGGGAGGAAGAACACCGGGGAGCTGTTTTTT
size: few; J: TRBJ2-7; D: TRBD1; V: TRBV4-2; CDR3: CASSRSRDSAYEQYF; DNA: TGTGCCAGCAGCCGGAGCCGGGACAGCGCCTACGAGCAGTACTTC
size: many; J: TRBJ2-3; D: -; V: TRBV29-1; CDR3: CSAGVSADTQYF; DNA: TGCAGCGCCGGAGTTAGCGCAGATACGCAGTATTTT